These T cell receptor beta chains were read from a single sample in a study of shared clonotypes between healthy human individuals. Repertoires were generated with immunoSEQ multiplex PCR, while TCRdb's copy carries only in-frame clones and drops some. This sample has about 1,800,000 clones, with about 95% found just once. Sequenced: naive CD8+ T cells sorted from blood. Source of these receptors: a man aged 18 to 30 in good health. The CDR3 runs from the conserved cysteine through the conserved F or W. The order of the fields is V gene, J gene, CDR3 protein.

TRBV5-1	TRBJ2-7	CASSLETGGGRDEQYF
TRBV2	TRBJ2-1	CASSENEREGYNEQFF
TRBV5-6	TRBJ2-7	CASSGGTSDYEQYF
TRBV27	TRBJ2-5	CASRGLAGEETQYF
TRBV5-8	TRBJ1-4	CASSVDRDGRATNEKLFF
TRBV7-6	TRBJ2-5	CASSSRAQETQYF
TRBV6-5	TRBJ2-7	CASSYSTGSGEQYF
TRBV19	TRBJ1-6	CASRIWTGTDSPLHF
TRBV9	TRBJ2-1	CASSGEGDPYNEQFF
TRBV27	TRBJ2-1	CASSSLPMTYNEQFF
TRBV2	TRBJ2-1	CASSEFAGGYNEQFF
TRBV27	TRBJ1-1	CASSPISANTEAFF
TRBV6-5	TRBJ1-1	CASSYGTGATEAFF
TRBV11-2	TRBJ2-7	CASSFGQPSSYEQYF